What follows are 5 T cell receptor beta chains derived from one specimen sequenced in a study of blood T cell repertoires in COVID-19. Repertoires were generated with immunoSEQ multiplex PCR, while TCRdb's copy carries only in-frame clones and drops some. The sample holds about 55,000 clones, 80% to 85% seen once. Input material: peripheral blood. The receptors come from a human donor in a cohort sampled during active or convalescent COVID-19.

The V call is TRBV3-1 (or the pseudogene TRBV3-2), the J call TRBJ1-5, with D unresolved. Trimming took 10 bases from V and 4 from J, leaving 17 bases between them. This CDR3 region has 14 residues. The germline gives CDR1 LGHDT, CDR2 YNNKEL (reference sequence). CDR3 loop: CAILRHRPNQPQHF. CDR3 nucleotides: TGTGCCATCCTAAGGCACAGACCGAATCAGCCCCAGCATTTT.

The V call is TRBV7-8, the J call TRBJ2-5; TRBD1 matches 7 bases. The CDR3 covers 15 residues. V was pared by 8 bases and J by 1 base, with 10 bases of the junction left unmatched. From germline, CDR1 is SGHVS and CDR2 FQNEAQ. The CDR3 region is CASGRGQAPQETQYF. In nucleotides, the CDR3 is TGTGCCAGCGGCCGAGGACAGGCCCCCCAAGAGACCCAGTACTTC.

V usage is TRBV5-4 and J usage is TRBJ1-2; D possibly corresponds to TRBD1 (5 bases). V was shortened by 0 bases and J by 8 bases, with 8 bases between the two germline ends. Germline CDR1 SGHNT, CDR2 YYREEE (reference sequence). The CDR3 is 12 residues long. The DNA for the CDR3 is TGTGCCAGCAGCTTGGGAGCAGGGGGCTACACCTTC. This codes for CASSLGAGGYTF.

This sequence joins TRBV19 and TRBJ2-3, with a possible D match to TRBD1 (5 bases). Germline CDR1 LNHDA, CDR2 SQIVND (reference sequence). Between the trimmed V and J ends, which lost 7 bases and 3 bases, there was a span of 14 bases. This CDR3 region has 14 residues. The CDR3 sequence: CASKPGYPTDTQYF. In nucleotides, the CDR3 is TGTGCCAGTAAGCCAGGGTATCCGACAGATACGCAGTATTTT. Variable domain in full (rest from reference TRBV19 and TRBJ2-3): DGGITQSPKYLFRKEGQNVTLSCEQNLNHDAMYWYRQDPGQGLRLIYYSQIVNDFQKGDIAEGYSVSREKKESFPLTVTSAQKNPTAFYLCASKPGYPTDTQYFGPGTRLTVL.

This chain joins TRBV7-2 and TRBJ1-2; unclear D gene. The V gene's germline CDR1 is SGHTA and CDR2 FQGNSA. Trimming cost V 1 base and J 1 base, with 7 bases left between them. This CDR3 has 14 amino acids. The chain's CDR3 is CASSLVDINYGYTF. In DNA, the CDR3 is TGTGCCAGCAGCTTAGTAGACATTAACTATGGCTACACCTTC. The full variable domain, in which reference TRBV7-2 and TRBJ1-2 provide the parts outside the CDR3, is GAGVSQSPSNKVTEKGKDVELRCDPISGHTALYWYRQSLGQGLEFLIYFQGNSAPDKSGLPSDRFSAERTGGSVSTLTIQRTQQEDSAVYLCASSLVDINYGYTFGSGTRLTVV.